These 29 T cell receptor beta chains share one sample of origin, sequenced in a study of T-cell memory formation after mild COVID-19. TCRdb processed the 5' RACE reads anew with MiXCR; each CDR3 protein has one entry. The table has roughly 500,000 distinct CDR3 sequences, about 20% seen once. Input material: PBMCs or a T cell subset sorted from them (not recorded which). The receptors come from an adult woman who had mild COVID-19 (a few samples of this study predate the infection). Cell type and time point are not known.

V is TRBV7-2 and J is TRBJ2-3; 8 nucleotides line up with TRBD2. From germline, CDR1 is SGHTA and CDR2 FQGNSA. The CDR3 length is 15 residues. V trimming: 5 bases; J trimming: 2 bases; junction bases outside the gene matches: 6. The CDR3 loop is CASSPGLGPTDTQYF. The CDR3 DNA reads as TGTGCCAGCAGCCCGGGACTAGGTCCCACAGATACGCAGTATTTT.

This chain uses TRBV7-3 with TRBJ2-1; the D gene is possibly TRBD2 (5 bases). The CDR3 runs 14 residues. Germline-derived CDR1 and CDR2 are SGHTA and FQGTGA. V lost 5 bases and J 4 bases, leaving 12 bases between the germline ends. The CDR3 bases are TGTGCCAGCAGCCCCACCGGGAAGTACAATGAGCAGTTCTTC. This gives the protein CASSPTGKYNEQFF.

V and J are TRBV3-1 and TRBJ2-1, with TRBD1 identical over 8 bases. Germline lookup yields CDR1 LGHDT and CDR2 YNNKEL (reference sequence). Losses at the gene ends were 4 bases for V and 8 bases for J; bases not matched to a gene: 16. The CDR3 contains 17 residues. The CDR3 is CASSPQTGQDPSYEQFF. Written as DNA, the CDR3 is TGTGCCAGCAGCCCACAGACGGGACAGGATCCGTCGTATGAGCAGTTCTTC.

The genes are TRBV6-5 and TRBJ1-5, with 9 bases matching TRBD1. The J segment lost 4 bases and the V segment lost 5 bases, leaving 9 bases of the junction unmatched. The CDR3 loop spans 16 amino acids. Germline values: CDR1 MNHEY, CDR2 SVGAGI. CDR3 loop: CASSQFTGTGNQPQHF. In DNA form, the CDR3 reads TGTGCCAGCAGTCAATTTACCGGGACAGGGAATCAGCCCCAGCATTTT.

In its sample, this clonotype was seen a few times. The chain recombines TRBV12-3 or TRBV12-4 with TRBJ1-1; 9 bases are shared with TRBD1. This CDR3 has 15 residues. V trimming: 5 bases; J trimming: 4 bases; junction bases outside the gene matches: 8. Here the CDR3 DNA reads TGTGCCAGCAGTGGACAGGGGAGGTCGGCCACTGAAGCTTTCTTT. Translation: CASSGQGRSATEAFF.

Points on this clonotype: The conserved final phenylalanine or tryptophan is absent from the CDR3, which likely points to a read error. CDR3 DNA sequence: TGTGCCAGCATAGGGGGGTATGGAGCTTTCTCT. Translating gives CASIGGYGAFS. The chain carries TRBV6-2 or TRBV6-3 and TRBJ1-1; the D gene is possibly TRBD1 (6 bases). Deletions cut 7 bases from V and 10 bases from J, with 13 bases between. The CDR3 has 11 amino acids. Germline lookup yields CDR1 MNHEY and CDR2 SVGEGT.

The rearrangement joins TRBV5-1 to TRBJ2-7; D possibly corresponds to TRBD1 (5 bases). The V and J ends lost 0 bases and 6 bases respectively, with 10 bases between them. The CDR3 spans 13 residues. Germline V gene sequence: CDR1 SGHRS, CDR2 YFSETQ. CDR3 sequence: CASSLAAGFEQYF. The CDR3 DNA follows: TGCGCCAGCAGCTTGGCGGCAGGGTTCGAGCAGTACTTC.

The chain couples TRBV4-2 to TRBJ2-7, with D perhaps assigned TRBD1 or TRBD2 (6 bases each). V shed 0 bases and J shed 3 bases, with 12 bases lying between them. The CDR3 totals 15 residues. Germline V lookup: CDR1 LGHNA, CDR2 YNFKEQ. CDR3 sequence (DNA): TGTGCCAGCAGCCAAGAACGGGGGCGGGGCTACGAGCAGTACTTC. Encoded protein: CASSQERGRGYEQYF.

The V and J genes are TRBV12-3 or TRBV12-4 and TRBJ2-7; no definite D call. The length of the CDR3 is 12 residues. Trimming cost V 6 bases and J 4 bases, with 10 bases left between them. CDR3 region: CASSQDQYEQYF. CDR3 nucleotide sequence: TGTGCCAGCAGCCAGGATCAGTACGAGCAGTACTTC.

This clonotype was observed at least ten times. CDR3 DNA sequence: TGTGCCAGTAGTTCGGGACAGGGGCCCTACGAGCAGTACTTC. Amino acids: CASSSGQGPYEQYF. The chain uses TRBV19 and TRBJ2-7; 10 nucleotides match TRBD1. Germline lookup yields CDR1 LNHDA and CDR2 SQIVND (reference sequence). The CDR3 is made up of 14 amino acids. The junction had 3 bases not matched to a gene; V was cut back by 5 bases and J by 2 bases.

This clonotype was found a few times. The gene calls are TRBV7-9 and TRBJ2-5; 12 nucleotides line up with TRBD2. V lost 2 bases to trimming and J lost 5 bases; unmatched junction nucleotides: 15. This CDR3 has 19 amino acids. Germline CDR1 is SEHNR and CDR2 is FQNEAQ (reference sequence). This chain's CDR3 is CASSLTATSGGTNRETQYF. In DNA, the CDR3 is TGTGCCAGCAGCTTAACGGCCACTAGCGGGGGGACCAACCGGGAGACCCAGTACTTC.

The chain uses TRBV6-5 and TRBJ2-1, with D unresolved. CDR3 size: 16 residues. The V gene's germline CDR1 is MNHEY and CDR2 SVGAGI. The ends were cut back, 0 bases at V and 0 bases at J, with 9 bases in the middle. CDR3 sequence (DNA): TGTGCCAGCAGTTACTCGGTGGTGAGCTCCTACAATGAGCAGTTCTTC. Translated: CASSYSVVSSYNEQFF.

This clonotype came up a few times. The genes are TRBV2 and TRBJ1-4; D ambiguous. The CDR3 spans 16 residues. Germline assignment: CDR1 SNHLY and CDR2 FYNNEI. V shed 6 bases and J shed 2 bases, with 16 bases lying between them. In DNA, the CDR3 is TGTGCCAGCAGCCTCCGCCCGACGGGGACTAATGAAAAACTGTTTTTT. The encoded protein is CASSLRPTGTNEKLFF.

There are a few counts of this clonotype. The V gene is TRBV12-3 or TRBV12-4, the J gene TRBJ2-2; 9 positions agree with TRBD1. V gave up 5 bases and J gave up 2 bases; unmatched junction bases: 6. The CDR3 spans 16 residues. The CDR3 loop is CASSSDTGGNTGELFF. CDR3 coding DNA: TGTGCCAGCAGTAGCGACACAGGGGGCAACACCGGGGAGCTGTTTTTT.

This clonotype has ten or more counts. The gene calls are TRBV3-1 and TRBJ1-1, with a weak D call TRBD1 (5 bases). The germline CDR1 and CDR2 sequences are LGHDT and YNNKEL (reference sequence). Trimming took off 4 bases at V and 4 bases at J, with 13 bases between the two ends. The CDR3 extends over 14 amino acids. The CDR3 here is CASSPSGPPTEAFF. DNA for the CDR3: TGTGCCAGCAGCCCGTCAGGGCCTCCCACTGAAGCTTTCTTT.

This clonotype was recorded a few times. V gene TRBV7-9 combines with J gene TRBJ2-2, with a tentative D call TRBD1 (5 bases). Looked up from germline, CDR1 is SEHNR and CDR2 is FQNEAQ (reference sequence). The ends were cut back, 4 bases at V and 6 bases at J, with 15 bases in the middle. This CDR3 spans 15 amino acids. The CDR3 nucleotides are TGTGCCAGCAGCTGGGCCTCCGCAGGGTCCGGGGAGCTGTTTTTT. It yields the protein CASSWASAGSGELFF.

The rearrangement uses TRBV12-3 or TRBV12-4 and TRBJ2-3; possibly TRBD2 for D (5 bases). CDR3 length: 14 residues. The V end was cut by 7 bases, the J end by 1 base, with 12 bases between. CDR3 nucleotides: TGTGCCAGCACCCTCTTCGGGGGCACAGATACGCAGTATTTT. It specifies CASTLFGGTDTQYF.

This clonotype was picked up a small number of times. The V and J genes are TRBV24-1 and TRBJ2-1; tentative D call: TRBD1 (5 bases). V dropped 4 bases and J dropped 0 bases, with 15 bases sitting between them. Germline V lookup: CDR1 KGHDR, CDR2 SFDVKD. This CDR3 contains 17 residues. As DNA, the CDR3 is TGTGCCACCAGTGAGCACCAGGGCACTGGCTCCTACAATGAGCAGTTCTTC. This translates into CATSEHQGTGSYNEQFF.

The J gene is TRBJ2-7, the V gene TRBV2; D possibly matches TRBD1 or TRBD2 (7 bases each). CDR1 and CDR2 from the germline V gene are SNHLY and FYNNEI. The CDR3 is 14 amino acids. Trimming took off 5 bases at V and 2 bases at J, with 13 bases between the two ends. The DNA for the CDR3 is TGTGCCAGCAGTAAGGGGGCGGGGGCCTACGAGCAGTACTTC. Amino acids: CASSKGAGAYEQYF.

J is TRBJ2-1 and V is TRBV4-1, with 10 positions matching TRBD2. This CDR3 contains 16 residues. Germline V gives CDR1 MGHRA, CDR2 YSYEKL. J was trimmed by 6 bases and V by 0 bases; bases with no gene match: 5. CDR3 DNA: TGCGCCAGCAGCCAAGATTGGGGGACTAGCGTCAATGAGCAGTTCTTC. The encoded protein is CASSQDWGTSVNEQFF.

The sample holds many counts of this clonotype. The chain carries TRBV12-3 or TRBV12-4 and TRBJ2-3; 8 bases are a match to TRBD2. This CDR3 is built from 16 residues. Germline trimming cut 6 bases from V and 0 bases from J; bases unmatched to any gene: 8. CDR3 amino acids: CASSISGGESTDTQYF. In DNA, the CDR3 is TGTGCCAGCAGCATATCCGGGGGGGAAAGCACAGATACGCAGTATTTT.

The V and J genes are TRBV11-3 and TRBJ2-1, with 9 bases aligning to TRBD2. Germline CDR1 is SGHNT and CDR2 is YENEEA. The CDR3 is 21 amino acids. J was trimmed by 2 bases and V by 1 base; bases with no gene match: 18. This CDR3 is CASSLGIIVPFAGGTYNEQFF. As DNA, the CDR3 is TGTGCCAGCAGCTTAGGTATAATAGTACCCTTCGCGGGAGGGACCTACAATGAGCAGTTCTTC.

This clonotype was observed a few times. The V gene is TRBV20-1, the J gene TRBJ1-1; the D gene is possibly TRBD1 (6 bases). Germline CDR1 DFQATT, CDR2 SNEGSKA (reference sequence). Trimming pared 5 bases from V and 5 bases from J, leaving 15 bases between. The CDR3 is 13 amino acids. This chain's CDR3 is CSAFRGFVTEAFF. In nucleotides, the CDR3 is TGCAGTGCTTTCAGGGGTTTTGTGACTGAAGCTTTCTTT.

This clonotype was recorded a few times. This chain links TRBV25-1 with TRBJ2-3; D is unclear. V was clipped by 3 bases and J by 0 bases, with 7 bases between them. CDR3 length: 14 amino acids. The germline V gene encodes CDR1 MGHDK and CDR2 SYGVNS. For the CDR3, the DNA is TGTGCCAGCAGTGATTACGACAGCACAGATACGCAGTATTTT. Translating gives CASSDYDSTDTQYF.

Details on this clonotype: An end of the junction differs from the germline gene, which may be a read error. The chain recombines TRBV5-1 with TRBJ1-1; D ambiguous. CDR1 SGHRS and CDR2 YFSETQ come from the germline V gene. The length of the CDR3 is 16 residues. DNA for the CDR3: TGCGCCAGCAGCTGGGGATCCCCGATGATGAATACTGAAGCTTTCTTT. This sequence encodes CASSWGSPMMNTEAFF.

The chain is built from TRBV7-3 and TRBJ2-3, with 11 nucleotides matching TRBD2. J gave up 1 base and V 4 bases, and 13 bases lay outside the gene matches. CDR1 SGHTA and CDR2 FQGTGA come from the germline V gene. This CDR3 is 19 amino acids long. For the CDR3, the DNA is TGTGCCAGCAGCTACCTCGGCGGGCCTAGCGGGGGGCGCACAGATACGCAGTATTTT. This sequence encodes CASSYLGGPSGGRTDTQYF.

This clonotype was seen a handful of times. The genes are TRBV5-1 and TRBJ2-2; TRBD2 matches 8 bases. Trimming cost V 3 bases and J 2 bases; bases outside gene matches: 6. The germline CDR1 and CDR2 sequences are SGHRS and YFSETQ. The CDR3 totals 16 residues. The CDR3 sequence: CASSSRGGRNTGELFF. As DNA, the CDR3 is TGCGCCAGCAGCTCGCGCGGGGGGCGAAACACCGGGGAGCTGTTTTTT.

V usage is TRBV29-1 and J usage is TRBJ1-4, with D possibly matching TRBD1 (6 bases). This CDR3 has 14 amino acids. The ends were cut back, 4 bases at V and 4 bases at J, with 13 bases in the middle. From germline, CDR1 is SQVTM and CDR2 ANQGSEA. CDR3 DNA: TGCAGCGTTGGGGGGGGGCGAGTTAATGAAAAACTGTTTTTT. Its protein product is CSVGGGRVNEKLFF.

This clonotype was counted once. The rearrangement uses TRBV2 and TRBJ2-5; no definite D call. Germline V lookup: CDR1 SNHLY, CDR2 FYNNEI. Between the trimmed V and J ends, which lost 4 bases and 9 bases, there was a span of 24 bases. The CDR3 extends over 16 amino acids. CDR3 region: CASSVYSDFTLDAQYF. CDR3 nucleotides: TGTGCCAGCAGTGTCTACAGTGACTTTACCCTAGACGCCCAGTACTTC.